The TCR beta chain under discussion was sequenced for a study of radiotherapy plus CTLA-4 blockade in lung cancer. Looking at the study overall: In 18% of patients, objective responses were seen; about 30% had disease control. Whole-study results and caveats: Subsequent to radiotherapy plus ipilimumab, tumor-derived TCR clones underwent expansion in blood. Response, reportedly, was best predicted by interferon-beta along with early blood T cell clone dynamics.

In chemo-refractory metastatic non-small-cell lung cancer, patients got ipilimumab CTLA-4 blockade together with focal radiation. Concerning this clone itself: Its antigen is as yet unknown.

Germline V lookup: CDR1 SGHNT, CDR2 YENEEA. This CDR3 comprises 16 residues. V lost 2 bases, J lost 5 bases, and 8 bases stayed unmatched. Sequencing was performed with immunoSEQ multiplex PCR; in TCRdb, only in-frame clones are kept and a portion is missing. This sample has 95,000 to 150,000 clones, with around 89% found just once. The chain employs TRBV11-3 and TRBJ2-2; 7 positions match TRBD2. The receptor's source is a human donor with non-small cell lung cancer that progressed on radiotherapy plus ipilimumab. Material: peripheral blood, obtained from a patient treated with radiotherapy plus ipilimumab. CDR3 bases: TGTGCCAGCAGCTTAAGAGGGAGGGCTAGAACCGGGGAGCTGTTTTTT. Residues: CASSLRGRARTGELFF.